The present TCR beta chain was sequenced within a study of T cell repertoires in cytomegalovirus infection. Study details: Both CMV infection and a matching HLA type were indicated by public TCR beta signatures.

The junction had 12 bases not matched to a gene; V was cut back by 7 bases and J by 7 bases. Germline-derived CDR1 and CDR2 are GTSNPN and SVGIG (reference sequence). CDR3 length: 13 amino acids. TCRdb ran MiXCR on the reads and lists one entry per CDR3 protein. The sample holds approximately 300,000 distinct CDR3 sequences, 20% to 25% seen once. Comment on this clonotype: What it binds is not known.

Study-level findings and limits: Of the TCR beta families, the public ones yielded a cumulative frequency that identified carriers of CMV plus the relevant HLA.

The source was cultured PBMCs, collected from culture after CMV antigen stimulation. The source of this sequence is a human donor in good health (CMV status not recorded). Some clones in this sample may be carry-over from other donors' samples. The rearrangement uses TRBV30 and TRBJ1-2, with 7 nucleotides matching TRBD1. CDR3: CASKRDSSFGYTF. CDR3 DNA: TGTGCCTCAAAAAGGGACAGTTCCTTTGGCTACACCTTC. Variable domain in full (rest from reference TRBV30 and TRBJ1-2): SQTIHQWPATLVQPVGSPLSLECTVEGTSNPNLYWYRQAAGRGLQLLFYSVGIGQISSEVPQNLSASRPQDRQFILSSKKLLLSDSGFYLCASKRDSSFGYTFGSGTRLTVV.